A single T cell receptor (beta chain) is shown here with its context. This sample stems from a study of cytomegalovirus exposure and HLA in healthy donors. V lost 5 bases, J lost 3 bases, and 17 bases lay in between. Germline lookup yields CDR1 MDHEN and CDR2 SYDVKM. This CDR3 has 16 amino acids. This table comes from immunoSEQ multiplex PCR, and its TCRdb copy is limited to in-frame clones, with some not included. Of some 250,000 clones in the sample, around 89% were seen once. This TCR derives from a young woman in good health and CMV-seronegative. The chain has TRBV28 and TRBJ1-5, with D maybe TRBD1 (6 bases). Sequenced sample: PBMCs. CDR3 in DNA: TGTGCCAGCAGTCCCAGGGGAAATGGGCCCAATCAGCCCCAGCATTTT. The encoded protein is CASSPRGNGPNQPQHF.